Sequencing of this T cell receptor beta chain was carried out in a study of T cells in localized non-small cell lung cancer. Libraries were prepared by immunoSEQ multiplex PCR; TCRdb keeps only in-frame clonotypes and omits some of them. This table has roughly 76,000 clones, around 81% appearing once. CDR1 is GTSNPN, CDR2 SVGIG, per germline (reference sequence). The CDR3 has 12 amino acids. V was trimmed by 8 bases and J by 0 bases, leaving 10 bases between them. The source of this sequence is a man aged 40-75 years with stage II squamous cell lung carcinoma. The sample in question was PBMCs, obtained before any cancer treatment. V is TRBV30 and J is TRBJ1-1; a weak D match, TRBD1 (5 bases). CDR3: CAGGRLNTEAFF. The CDR3 nucleotides read TGTGCCGGGGGACGCTTGAACACTGAAGCTTTCTTT.